These 20 T cell receptor beta chains share one sample of origin, sequenced in a study of cytomegalovirus exposure and HLA in healthy donors. Primers: 60 Vbeta forward and 13 Jbeta reverse. Measured with immunoSEQ multiplex PCR; TCRdb has only the in-frame clones, and not every one. The table shows some 160,000 clones, with around 82% occurring only once. The sequenced material came from PBMCs. The origin of the receptors is a man between 60 and 75 years old in good health and CMV-seronegative.

The chain carries TRBV5-1 and TRBJ2-3; TRBD2 aligns across 11 bases. The CDR3 runs 17 residues. From germline, CDR1 is SGHRS and CDR2 YFSETQ. Trimming cost V 0 bases and J 6 bases; bases outside gene matches: 9. CDR3 DNA: TGCGCCAGCAGCTTGGCCGTAGCGGGAGGGCCCGGGGATACGCAGTATTTT. Its translation is CASSLAVAGGPGDTQYF. Full variable domain (rest looked up from reference TRBV5-1 and TRBJ2-3): KAGVTQTPRYLIKTRGQQVTLSCSPISGHRSVSWYQQTPGQGLQFLFEYFSETQRNKGNFPGRFSGRQFSNSRSEMNVSTLELGDSALYLCASSLAVAGGPGDTQYFGPGTRLTVL.

The genes are TRBV5-6 and TRBJ2-4, with D possibly being TRBD2 (5 bases). V lost 1 base and J 0 bases, leaving 14 bases between the germline ends. Germline V CDR1 and CDR2: SGHDT, YYEEEE. There are 17 residues in the CDR3. The CDR3 DNA reads TGTGCCAGCAGCTTGATGGCTGCTAGCTTAGCCAAAAACATTCAGTACTTC. It codes for CASSLMAASLAKNIQYF.

The chain couples TRBV25-1 to TRBJ1-1; a weak D match, TRBD1 (6 bases). In germline, CDR1 is MGHDK, CDR2 SYGVNS. The CDR3 has 14 amino acids. The V end lost 8 bases, the J end lost 3 bases, and 16 bases lay between the germline ends. The CDR3 DNA is TGTGCCAGCCGCCCAACAGGGAGGGACACTGAAGCTTTCTTT. Translation gives CASRPTGRDTEAFF.

This chain connects TRBV4-1 to TRBJ2-2; D unclear. V was shortened by 4 bases and J by 2 bases, with 17 bases between the two germline ends. The germline CDR1 and CDR2 sequences are MGHRA and YSYEKL. The CDR3 runs 17 residues. DNA for the CDR3: TGCGCCAGCAGCCTACGACAAGGCGAGACCAACACCGGGGAGCTGTTTTTT. The encoded protein is CASSLRQGETNTGELFF.

The J gene is TRBJ1-2, the V gene TRBV10-3, with 7 bases lining up with TRBD1. The trim removed 4 bases at V and 7 bases at J, leaving 6 bases unmatched. The CDR3 runs to 13 residues. In germline, CDR1 is ENHRY, CDR2 SYGVKD. CDR3 DNA sequence: TGTGCCATCAGTGGAGACAGGGCCCGTGGCTACACCTTC. Protein product: CAISGDRARGYTF.

This clone was seen only once. V and J are TRBV19 and TRBJ1-2; 7 positions agree with TRBD1. V lost 7 bases, J lost 2 bases, and 10 bases stayed unmatched. The CDR3 runs 15 residues. Germline CDR1 and CDR2: LNHDA and SQIVND (reference sequence). This CDR3 reads CASTTGRGRNYGYTF. CDR3 DNA sequence: TGTGCCAGTACTACCGGAAGGGGGCGCAACTATGGCTACACCTTC.

The rearrangement uses TRBV5-4 and TRBJ2-3; TRBD1 aligns across 8 bases. J lost 10 bases, V lost 4 bases, and 11 bases had no gene match. Germline CDR1 is SGHNT and CDR2 is YYREEE (reference sequence). The CDR3 runs 14 residues. CDR3 sequence: CASSRDRGPGPQYF. In DNA form, the CDR3 reads TGTGCCAGCAGCAGAGACAGGGGCCCAGGCCCGCAGTATTTT.

This chain uses TRBV14 with TRBJ2-1; 11 bases agree with TRBD2. Losses at the gene ends were 5 bases for V and 6 bases for J; bases not matched to a gene: 6. Germline V gene lookup returns CDR1 SGHDN and CDR2 FVKESK. The CDR3 consists of 15 residues. CDR3 residues: CASSKLAGGINEQFF. The DNA for the CDR3 is TGTGCCAGCAGCAAATTAGCGGGGGGGATCAATGAGCAGTTCTTC.

For this clone: One junction end does not reproduce the germline sequence, and a read error may be involved. The V gene is TRBV5-6, the J gene TRBJ1-5; TRBD1 is a possible D gene (6 bases). CDR3 size: 16 residues. CDR1 and CDR2 from the germline V gene are SGHDT and YYEEEE. The DNA of the CDR3 is TGTGCCAGCACCTTTTCAGCCCAGGGGAACAATCAGCCCCAGAATTTT. Residues: CASTFSAQGNNQPQNF.

A few counts support this clone. This chain joins TRBV7-9 and TRBJ2-3; 11 nucleotides agree with TRBD1. Trimming took 5 bases from V and 2 from J; bases not matched to a gene: 6. The germline gives CDR1 SEHNR, CDR2 FQNEAQ (reference sequence). The CDR3 totals 16 residues. The CDR3 here is CASSDRDRGFTDTQYF. CDR3 in DNA: TGTGCCAGCAGCGACCGGGACAGGGGGTTCACAGATACGCAGTATTTT.

The genes are TRBV6-1 and TRBJ2-2; 9 nucleotides match TRBD1. Trimming at V came to 6 bases and at J to 6 bases, leaving 8 bases not matched to a gene. The CDR3 is 15 amino acids. CDR1 is MNHNS and CDR2 is SASEGT in the germline V gene. The CDR3 protein is CASRAGTGLSGELFF. The CDR3 coding sequence is TGTGCCAGCAGGGCCGGGACAGGGTTGTCCGGGGAGCTGTTTTTT.

The V gene is TRBV15, the J gene TRBJ2-7; 7 nucleotides agree with TRBD1. J lost 4 bases, V lost 0 bases, and 6 bases had no gene match. CDR1 is LNHNV, CDR2 YYDKDF, per germline (reference sequence). The CDR3 is 15 residues long. The CDR3 sequence is CATSRDQDRPYEQYF. DNA for the CDR3: TGTGCCACCAGCAGAGATCAGGACAGGCCATACGAGCAGTACTTC.

V and J are TRBV7-3 and TRBJ1-2; possible D gene TRBD1, 6 bases. Germline V gene lookup returns CDR1 SGHTA and CDR2 FQGTGA. The CDR3 extends over 13 amino acids. V lost 1 base, J lost 8 bases, and 11 bases lay in between. The CDR3 loop reads CASSLSTGSGYTF. The CDR3 DNA reads TGTGCCAGCAGCTTAAGTACAGGGAGCGGCTACACCTTC.

This chain connects TRBV21-1 to TRBJ1-4. TRBV21-1 is assigned pseudogene status. There are 20 residues in the CDR3. CDR3 protein: CASSPRGGYATPATNEKLFF. Written as DNA, the CDR3 is TGTGCCAGCAGCCCACGGGGGGGGTACGCGACGCCTGCAACTAATGAAAAACTGTTTTTT.

This clone was picked up one time. The V call is TRBV5-6, the J call TRBJ1-1, with D perhaps matching TRBD1 (6 bases). Trimming took off 5 bases at V and 5 bases at J, with 13 bases between the two ends. CDR1 and CDR2 (germline): SGHDT, YYEEEE. This CDR3 is 13 amino acids long. CDR3 in amino acids: CASRPIDRTEAFF. DNA of the CDR3: TGTGCCAGCAGACCCATCGACAGGACTGAAGCTTTCTTT.

The chain uses TRBV27 and TRBJ1-1; 8 nucleotides line up with TRBD1. The V segment lost 5 bases and the J segment 10 bases; nucleotides outside the gene matches: 6. Germline CDR1 is MNHEY and CDR2 is SMNVEV (reference sequence). CDR3 length: 12 amino acids. The DNA for the CDR3 is TGTGCCAGCAGTCCCAGGACAGGGCGAGCTTTCTTT. Its protein product is CASSPRTGRAFF.

This clone has more than one count but fewer than ten. V is TRBV5-1 and J is TRBJ2-5; 9 nucleotides align to TRBD2. V lost 0 bases and J lost 1; bases outside the gene matches: 1. Germline V gene data show CDR1 as SGHRS and CDR2 as YFSETQ. This CDR3 is 15 amino acids long. The CDR3 coding sequence is TGCGCCAGCAGCTTGGAAGCGGGGGGCCAAGAGACCCAGTACTTC. Protein: CASSLEAGGQETQYF.

The chain couples TRBV6-5 to TRBJ2-1; TRBD1 matches at 7 bases. The trim removed 8 bases at V and 3 bases at J, leaving 10 bases unmatched. The germline V gene encodes CDR1 MNHEY and CDR2 SVGAGI. The CDR3 runs 15 residues. The DNA for the CDR3 is TGTGCCAGCGGCAGTATAGGGGGCAGCTACAATGAGCAGTTCTTC. Its protein product is CASGSIGGSYNEQFF.

The rearrangement links TRBV15 to TRBJ2-3; D is ambiguous. Germline V CDR1 and CDR2: LNHNV, YYDKDF (reference sequence). The CDR3 runs 13 residues. Trimming removed 3 bases at V and 1 base at J, with 5 bases between. CDR3 coding DNA: TGTGCCACCAGCAGGTCAGGCACAGATACGCAGTATTTT. This gives the protein CATSRSGTDTQYF.

The genes are TRBV19 and TRBJ2-7; 7 nucleotides agree with TRBD1. CDR1 is LNHDA and CDR2 is SQIVND in the germline V gene (reference sequence). This CDR3 has 14 amino acids. The ends lost 1 base at V and 3 bases at J; junction bases unmatched: 3. CDR3 loop: CASSIGQGDYEQYF. Here the CDR3 DNA reads TGTGCCAGTAGTATAGGACAGGGAGACTACGAGCAGTACTTC.